A single sample is the source of the 20 T cell receptor beta chains below, sequenced in a study of cytomegalovirus exposure and HLA in healthy donors. This PCR relied on a set of 60 Vbeta primers and 13 Jbeta primers. The repertoire was sequenced with immunoSEQ multiplex PCR; TCRdb's copy has only in-frame clones and lacks some. This table has over 100,000 clones, roughly 83% appearing once. Sequenced sample: PBMCs. The receptors originated from a man aged 35 to 55 in good health and CMV-seronegative.

The chain recombines TRBV6-5 with TRBJ2-7, with TRBD2 matching 9 bases. Trimming took 1 base from V and 2 from J; bases not matched to a gene: 3. CDR1 and CDR2 from the germline V gene are MNHEY and SVGAGI. The length of the CDR3 is 15 residues. The CDR3 here is CASSYLVAGAYEQYF. CDR3 nucleotides: TGTGCCAGCAGTTACTTGGTAGCGGGGGCCTACGAGCAGTACTTC.

The V gene is TRBV5-4, the J gene TRBJ1-5; D uncertain. In germline, CDR1 is SGHNT, CDR2 YYREEE (reference sequence). The CDR3 is 15 residues long. Trimming shortened V by 4 bases and J by 0 bases, and 11 bases separated the two germline ends. The CDR3 coding sequence is TGTGCCAGCAGCGCGGGCGCCGATAGCAATCAGCCCCAGCATTTT. Amino acid sequence: CASSAGADSNQPQHF.

This rearrangement joins TRBV6-5 to TRBJ1-3, with a weak D call TRBD1 (5 bases). Trimming removed 6 bases from V and 9 bases from J, with 18 bases in between. Per germline, CDR1 MNHEY and CDR2 SVGAGI. The CDR3 is made up of 14 amino acids. CDR3: CASSPNWGVSTIYF. For the CDR3, the DNA is TGTGCCAGCAGCCCCAATTGGGGGGTCAGCACCATATATTTT.

The chain employs TRBV10-3 and TRBJ2-3, with TRBD1 matching 7 bases. CDR3 length: 17 amino acids. Germline V gives CDR1 ENHRY, CDR2 SYGVKD. Germline trimming cut 2 bases from V and 2 bases from J; bases unmatched to any gene: 10. The CDR3 sequence: CAISEGQDFYNTDTQYF. For the CDR3, the DNA is TGTGCCATCAGTGAGGGACAGGACTTCTATAACACAGATACGCAGTATTTT.

CDR3 amino acids: CASSQVIQTARGQETQYF. The CDR3 DNA reads TGCGCCAGCAGCCAAGTAATACAGACGGCCAGGGGCCAAGAGACCCAGTACTTC. The V call is TRBV4-1, the J call TRBJ2-5; D is perhaps TRBD1 (6 bases). V was trimmed by 1 base and J by 1 base, leaving 19 bases between them. The CDR3 spans 18 residues. Germline CDR1 MGHRA, CDR2 YSYEKL.

The chain couples TRBV11-1 to TRBJ1-5; a weak D match, TRBD1 (5 bases). With 1 base removed from V and 4 bases from J, the gap between germline ends came to 11 bases. CDR1 and CDR2 from the germline V gene are SGHAT and FQDESV (reference sequence). This CDR3 contains 15 residues. As DNA, the CDR3 is TGTGCCAGCAGCTTAGGGTCAGGGCAGAATCAGCCCCAGCATTTT. Protein: CASSLGSGQNQPQHF.

The chain has TRBV4-3 and TRBJ1-4, with D tentatively TRBD1 (6 bases). Germline lookup yields CDR1 LGHNA and CDR2 YSLEER. Trimming removed 0 bases from V and 5 bases from J, with 10 bases in between. CDR3 size: 15 residues. CDR3 in DNA: TGCGCCAGCAGCCAAGATCACAGGGAGAATGAAAAACTGTTTTTT. Encoded protein: CASSQDHRENEKLFF.

The chain uses TRBV6-1 and TRBJ2-2, with D unclear. Trimming took 7 bases from V and 2 from J, leaving 14 bases between them. The CDR3 sequence is 15 residues long. Germline V gene data show CDR1 as MNHNS and CDR2 as SASEGT. The CDR3 sequence is CASTREPLNTGELFF. The CDR3 DNA reads TGTGCCAGCACCCGAGAGCCACTTAACACCGGGGAGCTGTTTTTT.

For the CDR3, the DNA is TGTGCCAGCAGCGTAGCCCCGTCTAGCTCGATCGAGCAGTTCTTC. Protein sequence: CASSVAPSSSIEQFF. V usage is TRBV9 and J usage is TRBJ2-1; D perhaps matches TRBD2 (5 bases). V was shortened by 0 bases and J by 10 bases, with 17 bases between the two germline ends. The CDR3 is made up of 15 amino acids. Germline V gene lookup returns CDR1 SGDLS and CDR2 YYNGEE.

The V gene is TRBV10-2, the J gene TRBJ2-3; D is possibly TRBD2 (5 bases). This CDR3 contains 14 residues. Germline-derived CDR1 and CDR2 are WSHSY and SAAADI. The V end lost 6 bases, the J end lost 0 bases, and 10 bases lay between the germline ends. The CDR3 loop is CASSGGLSTDTQYF. Written as DNA, the CDR3 is TGCGCCAGCAGCGGCGGGCTTAGCACAGATACGCAGTATTTT.

This clone appeared a few times. J is TRBJ1-5 and V is TRBV7-9; a possible D gene is TRBD1 (6 bases). V gave up 5 bases and J gave up 6 bases, with 14 bases separating them. The germline CDR1 and CDR2 sequences are SEHNR and FQNEAQ (reference sequence). The CDR3 is 14 amino acids. The CDR3 spells CASSLDSGAQPQHF. The CDR3 DNA reads as TGTGCCAGCAGCCTAGATTCAGGGGCTCAGCCCCAGCATTTT.

The CDR3 is CASRRGTDTQYF. The DNA of the CDR3 is TGTGCCAGCAGGAGAGGGACAGATACGCAGTATTTT. The chain has TRBV27 and TRBJ2-3; weak D call: TRBD2 (5 bases). Germline loops: CDR1 MNHEY, CDR2 SMNVEV (reference sequence). With 6 bases removed from V and 3 bases from J, the gap between germline ends came to 7 bases. The CDR3 contains 12 residues.

The chain links TRBV7-2 to TRBJ2-7; D unclear. The V end was cut by 4 bases, the J end by 2 bases, with 3 bases between. Germline V gene lookup returns CDR1 SGHTA and CDR2 FQGNSA. The CDR3 is made up of 11 amino acids. Written as DNA, the CDR3 is TGTGCCAGCAGCTCGGCCTACGAGCAGTACTTC. Its protein product is CASSSAYEQYF.

J is TRBJ2-7 and V is TRBV25-1; 12 bases align to TRBD2. The V gene end was trimmed by 8 bases and the J gene end by 0 bases; junction bases not matched to a gene: 2. The germline gives CDR1 MGHDK, CDR2 SYGVNS. CDR3 size: 14 residues. The CDR3 loop is CASSSGGGSYEQYF. In DNA form, the CDR3 reads TGTGCCAGCTCTAGCGGGGGGGGCTCCTACGAGCAGTACTTC.

V is TRBV7-8 and J is TRBJ2-3, with D maybe TRBD1 (5 bases). Trimming stripped 2 bases from V and 1 base from J, with 13 bases between. This CDR3 has 16 residues. CDR1 is SGHVS, CDR2 FQNEAQ, per germline. Here the CDR3 reads CASSLSQGSGTDTQYF. CDR3 nucleotide sequence: TGTGCCAGCAGCTTATCCCAGGGAAGCGGCACAGATACGCAGTATTTT.

The chain carries TRBV15 and TRBJ1-5; D call uncertain. CDR1 and CDR2 (germline): LNHNV, YYDKDF (reference sequence). The CDR3 is made up of 15 amino acids. With 3 bases removed from V and 7 bases from J, the gap between germline ends came to 16 bases. The CDR3 loop is CATSSAARTGQPQHF. Written as DNA, the CDR3 is TGTGCCACCAGCAGTGCCGCGAGGACGGGGCAGCCCCAGCATTTT.

The J gene is TRBJ1-4, the V gene TRBV10-3; D is uncertain. Germline V gene sequence: CDR1 ENHRY, CDR2 SYGVKD. Trimming took off 3 bases at V and 4 bases at J, with 9 bases between the two ends. The CDR3 length is 14 residues. The CDR3 bases are TGTGCCATCAGTGATAACAGAAATAATGAAAAACTGTTTTTT. Protein: CAISDNRNNEKLFF.

The V call is TRBV10-3, the J call TRBJ1-3, with TRBD1 as a possible D gene (5 bases). Trimming took 7 bases from V and 4 from J, leaving 11 bases between them. There are 13 residues in the CDR3. Germline CDR1 ENHRY, CDR2 SYGVKD. The CDR3 region is CAITRDSGNTIYF. CDR3 DNA: TGTGCCATCACCCGGGACTCGGGAAACACCATATATTTT.

The DNA for the CDR3 is TGTGCCAGCAGCTTAACGAGCGGGGGACCCTACGAGCAGTACTTC. Translated: CASSLTSGGPYEQYF. The J gene is TRBJ2-7, the V gene TRBV7-6; 8 positions agree with TRBD2. V dropped 2 bases and J dropped 2; count of bases not matched to a gene: 5. This CDR3 comprises 15 residues. CDR1 and CDR2 from the germline V gene are SGHVS and FNYEAQ.

V is TRBV5-1 and J is TRBJ1-1; the D gene is possibly TRBD1 (6 bases). Germline CDR1 reads SGHRS; CDR2 reads YFSETQ. The CDR3 is made up of 16 amino acids. The V end was cut by 6 bases, the J end by 0 bases, with 18 bases between. The CDR3 DNA sequence: TGCGCCAGCACGGTTGGGACACCCTCCATGAACACTGAAGCTTTCTTT. It is translated as CASTVGTPSMNTEAFF.